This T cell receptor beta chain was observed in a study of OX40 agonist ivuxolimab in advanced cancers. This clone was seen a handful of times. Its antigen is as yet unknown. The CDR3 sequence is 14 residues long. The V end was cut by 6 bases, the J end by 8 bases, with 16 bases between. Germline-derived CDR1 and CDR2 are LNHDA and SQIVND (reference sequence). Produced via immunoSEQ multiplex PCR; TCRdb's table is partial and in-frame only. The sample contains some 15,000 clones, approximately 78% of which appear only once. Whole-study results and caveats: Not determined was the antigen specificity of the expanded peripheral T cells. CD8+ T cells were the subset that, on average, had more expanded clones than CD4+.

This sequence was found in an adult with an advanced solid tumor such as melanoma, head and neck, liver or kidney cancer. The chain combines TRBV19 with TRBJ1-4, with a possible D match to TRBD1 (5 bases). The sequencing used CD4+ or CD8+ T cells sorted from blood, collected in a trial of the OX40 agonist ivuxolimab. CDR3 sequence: CASRDTPIGEKLFF. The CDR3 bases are TGTGCCAGTAGGGACACTCCAATCGGGGAAAAACTGTTTTTT. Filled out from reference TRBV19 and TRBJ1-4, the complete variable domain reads DGGITQSPKYLFRKEGQNVTLSCEQNLNHDAMYWYRQDPGQGLRLIYYSQIVNDFQKGDIAEGYSVSREKKESFPLTVTSAQKNPTAFYLCASRDTPIGEKLFFGSGTQLSVL.